This T cell receptor (beta chain) comes out of a study of T cell responses to AZD1222 COVID-19 vaccine. Profiling relied on immunoSEQ multiplex PCR, and the TCRdb table lists in-frame clones only, not all of them. The sample shows some 100,000 clones, about 93% of them seen only once. Trimming stripped 8 bases from V and 7 bases from J, with 14 bases between. CDR3 length equals 12 residues. Germline V lookup: CDR1 MDHEN, CDR2 SYDVKM. This clone was counted between two and nine times. Its antigen is unknown. Study-wide results and limits: Increased Spike-specific TCR breadth and depth were observed after two AZD1222 doses. Along spike, vaccine-associated CD4 TCRs were found throughout, with dominance at 160-218 and 743-854. Unmutated variant regions are reportedly targeted by nearly half of spike-specific TCRs.

The material was peripheral blood, obtained 28 days after the second AZD1222 dose. This TCR derives from an adult who received the AZD1222 COVID-19 vaccine. This rearrangement joins TRBV28 to TRBJ1-2, with D unclear. CDR3 bases: TGTGCCAGCGGCAATGTGGGAGGTGGCTACACCTTC. Its protein product is CASGNVGGGYTF.